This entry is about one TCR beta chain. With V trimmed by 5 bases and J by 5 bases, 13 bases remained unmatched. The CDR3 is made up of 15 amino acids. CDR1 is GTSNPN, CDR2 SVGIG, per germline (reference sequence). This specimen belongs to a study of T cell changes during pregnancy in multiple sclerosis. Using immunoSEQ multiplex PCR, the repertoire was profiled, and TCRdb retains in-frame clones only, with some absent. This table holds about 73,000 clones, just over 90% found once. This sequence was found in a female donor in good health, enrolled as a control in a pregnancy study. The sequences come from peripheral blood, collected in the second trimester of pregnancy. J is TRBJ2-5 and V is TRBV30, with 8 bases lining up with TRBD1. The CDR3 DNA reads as TGTGCCTGGGTGTCCGGGACAGGTGGGCGGGAGACCCAGTACTTC. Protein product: CAWVSGTGGRETQYF. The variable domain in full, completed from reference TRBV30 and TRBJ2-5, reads SQTIHQWPATLVQPVGSPLSLECTVEGTSNPNLYWYRQAAGRGLQLLFYSVGIGQISSEVPQNLSASRPQDRQFILSSKKLLLSDSGFYLCAWVSGTGGRETQYFGPGTRLLVL.